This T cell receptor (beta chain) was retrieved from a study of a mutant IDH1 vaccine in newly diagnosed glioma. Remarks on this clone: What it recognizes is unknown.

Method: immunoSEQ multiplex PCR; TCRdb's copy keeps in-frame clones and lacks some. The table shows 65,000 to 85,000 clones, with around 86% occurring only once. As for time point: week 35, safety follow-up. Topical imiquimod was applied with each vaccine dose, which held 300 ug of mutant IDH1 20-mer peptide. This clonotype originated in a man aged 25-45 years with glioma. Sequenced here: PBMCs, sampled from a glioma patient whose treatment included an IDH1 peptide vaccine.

The DNA of the CDR3 is TGTGCCAGCGGCTACCCAGACAGGGAAGACGGTGAAGCTTTCTTT. This translates into CASGYPDREDGEAFF. The gene calls are TRBV11-2 and TRBJ1-1; 7 bases are a match to TRBD1. J gave up 7 bases and V 8 bases, and 16 bases lay outside the gene matches. The CDR3 extends over 15 amino acids. Germline CDR1 reads SGHAT; CDR2 reads FQNNGV. The full variable domain, rest sourced from reference TRBV11-2 and TRBJ1-1, is EAGVAQSPRYKIIEKRQSVAFWCNPISGHATLYWYQQILGQGPKLLIQFQNNGVVDDSQLPKDRFSAERLKGVDSTLKIQPAKLEDSAVYLCASGYPDREDGEAFFGQGTRLTVV.